This T cell receptor (beta chain) was found in a study of beta chain features in type 1 diabetes. Expressed TCRB transcripts were sequenced after all isolated RNA was converted to cDNA. Sequenced by immunoSEQ multiplex PCR; TCRdb stores in-frame clones only, minus some. The sample carries around 320,000 clones, 12% to 15% recorded once. V lost 0 bases and J lost 8; bases outside the gene matches: 3. The CDR3 totals 13 residues. Germline CDR1 is SGHRS and CDR2 is YFSETQ. Regarding the study as a whole: Significant though moderate, a shortening of TCRB CDR3s appeared in all four CD4+ subsets of Type 1 diabetes patients.

For this clone: Its antigen is not known. The same CDR3 is also encoded by other DNA sequences in this sample.

This clonotype was obtained from a young man in good health. The sequenced sample was central memory CD4+ T cells from blood. V gene TRBV5-1 combines with J gene TRBJ1-1, with 8 bases aligning to TRBD1. CDR3 DNA sequence: TGCGCCAGCAGCTTGGCAGGGGACAGGGAAGCTTTCTTT. Translating it yields CASSLAGDREAFF.